These 8 T cell receptor beta chains share one sample of origin, sequenced in a study of blood T cell repertoires in COVID-19. Method: immunoSEQ multiplex PCR; TCRdb's copy keeps in-frame clones and lacks some. The sample includes approximately 250,000 clones, roughly 88% of them seen just once. The specimen sequenced was PBMCs or T cells enriched from blood (not recorded which). Receptors were obtained from a woman aged 40 to 55 with acute COVID-19.

On this clone itself: Other nucleotide sequences from this sample produce the same CDR3. The J gene is TRBJ2-7, the V gene TRBV6-1; unclear D gene. Trimming left V 3 bases short and J 3 bases short, with 3 bases between. The CDR3 contains 11 residues. Germline assignment: CDR1 MNHNS and CDR2 SASEGT. The CDR3, as DNA: TGTGCCAGCAGTGATAGCTACGAGCAGTACTTC. Translating gives CASSDSYEQYF.

In nucleotides, the CDR3 is TGTGCCAGTAGTCCGACAAAACAGAGCACAGATACGCAGTATTTT. This gives the protein CASSPTKQSTDTQYF. This chain joins TRBV19 and TRBJ2-3, with no clear D. V gave up 5 bases and J gave up 0 bases, with 12 bases separating them. The CDR3 is 15 amino acids. Germline V lookup: CDR1 LNHDA, CDR2 SQIVND (reference sequence). The variable domain in full, with the rest retrieved from reference TRBV19 and TRBJ2-3, is DGGITQSPKYLFRKEGQNVTLSCEQNLNHDAMYWYRQDPGQGLRLIYYSQIVNDFQKGDIAEGYSVSREKKESFPLTVTSAQKNPTAFYLCASSPTKQSTDTQYFGPGTRLTVL.

Concerning this clone: The sample has other DNA sequences that encode this CDR3 too. This chain links TRBV5-1 with TRBJ2-1, with D maybe TRBD2 (7 bases). The ends were cut back, 2 bases at V and 2 bases at J, with 11 bases in the middle. The CDR3 has 15 amino acids. CDR1 and CDR2 (germline): SGHRS, YFSETQ. The DNA of the CDR3 is TGCGCCAGCAGCTTAGAGGGGGGGACCTACAATGAGCAGTTCTTC. As protein: CASSLEGGTYNEQFF.

This rearrangement joins TRBV5-4 to TRBJ1-6; possibly TRBD1 for D (5 bases). Germline CDR1 reads SGHNT; CDR2 reads YYREEE (reference sequence). Trimming removed 4 bases at V and 5 bases at J, with 13 bases between. This CDR3 comprises 15 residues. CDR3 DNA sequence: TGTGCCAGCAGCCCCAGGGTAACCAATAATTCACCCCTCCACTTT. This encodes CASSPRVTNNSPLHF.

This clone was counted between two and nine times. This sequence joins TRBV27 and TRBJ2-1; TRBD1 matches at 8 bases. After removal of 8 bases from V and 2 bases from J, the junction contained 11 bases not matched to a gene. The CDR3 contains 16 residues. CDR1 and CDR2 from the germline V gene are MNHEY and SMNVEV (reference sequence). CDR3 coding DNA: TGTGCCAGCCACTCCCCGGACAGGGTGACCTACAATGAGCAGTTCTTC. Its translation: CASHSPDRVTYNEQFF.

This chain joins TRBV5-1 and TRBJ2-2; 9 positions agree with TRBD1. This CDR3 is 14 amino acids long. V was pared by 3 bases and J by 6 bases, with 3 bases of the junction left unmatched. Germline CDR1 is SGHRS and CDR2 is YFSETQ. CDR3 loop: CASSYGQGPGELFF. Here the CDR3 DNA reads TGCGCCAGCAGCTACGGACAGGGGCCCGGGGAGCTGTTTTTT.

This chain connects TRBV4-3 to TRBJ2-7; a weak D match, TRBD2 (6 bases). CDR1 and CDR2 from the germline V gene are LGHNA and YSLEER. The CDR3 has 13 amino acids. With 0 bases removed from V and 4 bases from J, the gap between germline ends came to 7 bases. The CDR3 loop reads CASSQEGTYEQYF. Here the CDR3 DNA reads TGCGCCAGCAGCCAAGAAGGGACTTACGAGCAGTACTTC.

The chain has TRBV29-1 and TRBJ1-2; D unresolved. V lost 4 bases, J lost 0 bases, and 6 bases lay in between. The CDR3 runs to 12 residues. Germline V gives CDR1 SQVTM, CDR2 ANQGSEA. This chain's CDR3 is CSVGPANYGYTF. In DNA, the CDR3 is TGCAGCGTTGGCCCAGCTAACTATGGCTACACCTTC.